The 9 T cell receptor beta chains below all came from one sample that was sequenced in a study of cytomegalovirus exposure and HLA in healthy donors. 60 Vbeta and 13 Jbeta primers were used in PCR. The assay was immunoSEQ multiplex PCR, and TCRdb's table has in-frame clones only and misses some. In the table there are over 110,000 clones, approximately 80% of which are singletons. The source material was PBMCs. These receptors were taken from a male donor in good health and CMV-seronegative.

The chain couples TRBV6-5 to TRBJ2-2, with 8 bases lining up with TRBD2. The CDR3 loop spans 14 amino acids. Germline CDR1 is MNHEY and CDR2 is SVGAGI. V trimming: 2 bases; J trimming: 6 bases; junction bases outside the gene matches: 2. In DNA, the CDR3 is TGTGCCAGCAGTTACAGCGGGAGAGCCGGGGAGCTGTTTTTT. It specifies CASSYSGRAGELFF.

The V and J genes are TRBV11-2 and TRBJ2-7; D is ambiguous. The V gene's germline CDR1 is SGHAT and CDR2 FQNNGV. The V and J ends lost 1 base and 2 bases respectively, with 3 bases between them. The CDR3 runs 12 residues. CDR3 in DNA: TGTGCCAGCAGCTTAGGAGCCTACGAGCAGTACTTC. Amino acids: CASSLGAYEQYF.

V gene TRBV5-4 combines with J gene TRBJ1-6; TRBD1 agrees at 9 bases. The CDR3 is 15 amino acids. V lost 4 bases and J lost 3; bases outside the gene matches: 2. In germline, CDR1 is SGHNT, CDR2 YYREEE (reference sequence). The CDR3 is CASSTGQGYNSPLHF. CDR3 DNA: TGTGCCAGCAGCACGGGACAGGGCTATAATTCACCCCTCCACTTT.

This rearrangement joins TRBV19 to TRBJ2-5, with D unresolved. This CDR3 has 14 residues. Trimming removed 3 bases from V and 4 bases from J, with 12 bases in between. CDR1 is LNHDA, CDR2 SQIVND, per germline (reference sequence). CDR3 region: CASSIYERLETQYF. The DNA for the CDR3 is TGTGCCAGTAGTATTTACGAGAGGCTAGAGACCCAGTACTTC. The variable domain in full, with the rest retrieved from reference TRBV19 and TRBJ2-5, is DGGITQSPKYLFRKEGQNVTLSCEQNLNHDAMYWYRQDPGQGLRLIYYSQIVNDFQKGDIAEGYSVSREKKESFPLTVTSAQKNPTAFYLCASSIYERLETQYFGPGTRLLVL.

J is TRBJ2-1 and V is TRBV11-3; D unresolved. This CDR3 spans 16 amino acids. Germline-derived CDR1 and CDR2 are SGHNT and YENEEA. V shed 0 bases and J shed 3 bases, with 12 bases lying between them. The CDR3 spells CASSLDGSPLYNEQFF. The DNA of the CDR3 is TGTGCCAGCAGCTTAGACGGGTCCCCTCTCTACAATGAGCAGTTCTTC. The whole variable domain, filled in from reference TRBV11-3 and TRBJ2-1, reads EAGVVQSPRYKIIEKKQPVAFWCNPISGHNTLYWYLQNLGQGPELLIRYENEEAVDDSQLPKDRFSAERLKGVDSTLKIQPAELGDSAVYLCASSLDGSPLYNEQFFGPGTRLTVL.

The V and J genes are TRBV2 and TRBJ1-5, with TRBD1 identical over 8 bases. The CDR3 extends over 19 amino acids. Germline V gene data show CDR1 as SNHLY and CDR2 as FYNNEI. After removal of 0 bases from V and 0 bases from J, the junction contained 10 bases not matched to a gene. Written as DNA, the CDR3 is TGTGCCAGCAGTGAAGCTTTGGACAGGGATCATTATAGCAATCAGCCCCAGCATTTT. This sequence encodes CASSEALDRDHYSNQPQHF.

The rearrangement links TRBV27 to TRBJ2-5; D not resolved. V was trimmed by 6 bases and J by 0 bases, leaving 8 bases between them. The CDR3 extends over 13 amino acids. Germline V lookup: CDR1 MNHEY, CDR2 SMNVEV (reference sequence). In DNA form, the CDR3 reads TGTGCCAGCAGCCGCGCGTACCAAGAGACCCAGTACTTC. It specifies CASSRAYQETQYF.

The count of this clone is one. The rearrangement uses TRBV19 and TRBJ2-7; 9 nucleotides line up with TRBD1. V lost 3 bases, J lost 5 bases, and 2 bases stayed unmatched. This CDR3 comprises 13 residues. Germline V gene data show CDR1 as LNHDA and CDR2 as SQIVND (reference sequence). The DNA of the CDR3 is TGTGCCAGTAGTATCGGGACAGGGCACGAGCAGTACTTC. Translated, it gives CASSIGTGHEQYF.

The chain combines TRBV14 with TRBJ2-1; TRBD1 agrees at 8 bases. J lost 1 base, V lost 4 bases, and 3 bases had no gene match. The CDR3 covers 15 residues. Germline values: CDR1 SGHDN, CDR2 FVKESK. Written as DNA, the CDR3 is TGTGCCAGCAGCCTTCGACAGGGGTCCTACAATGAGCAGTTCTTC. Protein: CASSLRQGSYNEQFF.